Reported below is one T cell receptor beta chain. This sample was included in a study of blood T cell repertoires in COVID-19. Study as a whole: Sources were T cells, B-cell-depleted T cells, or PBMCs; the material itself was cDNA or gDNA.

In assigning cohorts, the study relied on participant-reported clinical history. Each recovered donor of Cohort 3 presented with two negative PCRs, clearance, or symptom resolution. Germline V gene data show CDR1 as SGHVS and CDR2 as FQNEAQ. The V end was cut by 0 bases, the J end by 0 bases, with 14 bases between. The CDR3 is 17 residues long. Under the authors' procedure: The assay estimated nucleated cells by amplifying reference gene primers. Measured with immunoSEQ multiplex PCR; TCRdb has only the in-frame clones, and not every one. Clone size and the V and J calls come from that table; the DNA yielded D and trimming. The sample includes roughly 320,000 clones, 85% to 90% of them seen just once.

The receptor was derived from a man aged 25-40 years who had recovered from COVID-19. This chain uses TRBV7-8 with TRBJ1-1, with D perhaps TRBD1 (5 bases). The material sequenced was PBMCs or T cells enriched from blood (not recorded which). The chain's CDR3 is CASSLAHFGRVNTEAFF. CDR3 sequence (DNA): TGTGCCAGCAGCTTAGCTCATTTTGGCAGGGTGAACACTGAAGCTTTCTTT.